This TCR beta chain originates from a study of blood T cells in healthy people across ages. The CDR3 consists of 15 residues. Per germline, CDR1 SGHAT and CDR2 FQNNGV. Trimming took off 1 base at V and 4 bases at J, with 13 bases between the two ends. Through a sample-barcoded 5' primer and a J-beta primer mix, a second PCR was run for about 6 to 11 cycles. TCRdb reprocessed the 5' RACE reads with MiXCR, giving one entry per CDR3 protein. This repertoire shows fewer than 800,000 distinct CDR3 sequences, 32% found once; its top ten account for 15% to 19%. The material sequenced was blood. This sequence joins TRBV11-2 and TRBJ2-5; a possible D gene is TRBD2 (6 bases). The origin of this receptor is a woman at least 80 years old in good health. The CDR3 DNA sequence: TGTGCCAGCAGCTTAGTAGCGGTGGGGGGAGAGACCCAGTACTTC. Encoded protein: CASSLVAVGGETQYF.